This TCR beta chain was identified in a study of T cells in Graves' hyperthyroidism and ophthalmopathy. This clonotype was observed at least ten times. Its antigen is still unknown. Study-level points and caveats: Most thyroid-expanded clonotypes above 0.001 were also found in blood. Prediction of ophthalmopathy progression came a median around 6 months pre-onset.

The ends were cut back, 7 bases at V and 5 bases at J, with 14 bases in the middle. Germline values: CDR1 SQVTM, CDR2 ANQGSEA. There are 13 residues in the CDR3. The TCR beta CDR3 regions underwent amplification using RNA transcripts as the source. The TCR CDR3 first-round RT-PCR relied on the HTBI primer set. Using its own MiXCR run on the multiplex PCR reads, TCRdb lists one record per CDR3 protein. The sample consists of about 560,000 distinct CDR3 sequences, over 15% of them appearing once. In patients aged 18 to 65, hyperthyroidism was newly diagnosed, with duration under 2 months. Each 10 ml fresh peripheral blood draw supplied the PBMCs.

Sequenced material: blood. The TCR sequence derives from a woman under 30 with Graves' hyperthyroidism. The V gene is TRBV29-1, the J gene TRBJ1-4, with no clear D. The CDR3 here is CSALGRINEKLFF. The CDR3 DNA follows: TGCAGCGCCTTGGGCCGGATCAATGAAAAACTGTTTTTT.